This TCR beta chain was recorded in a study of CXCR3-negative and CXCR3-positive naive CD8 T cells. Study results and limitations: Naive subsets did not differ in surface CD5, and TRB CDR3 properties served to infer TCR strength. Greater hydrophobicity was found in TRB CDR3s of CXCR3-positive naive cells than of CXCR3-negative naive cells. For naive cells, CXCR3-negative and CXCR3-positive subsets had similar TRBV-TRBJ usage; for memory cells, usage differed.

The study sorted every CD8+ T cell subset in triplicate at about 270,000 cells each. Cells classed as naive CD8+ T cells were CD45RO-CCR7+CD27+CD95-. This CDR3 spans 19 amino acids. CDR1 is SQVTM and CDR2 is ANQGSEA in the germline V gene. To note about this clonotype: Its antigen remains unidentified.

The study made its TRB cDNA libraries by 5' RACE, adding UMI labels. TCRdb re-called the 5' RACE reads and shows each CDR3 protein once, DNA omitted. This sample's clone table lists around 95,000 distinct CDR3 sequences. Specimen: naive CXCR3+ CD8+ T cells from blood. Noted subset: CD45RO-CCR7+CD27+CD95- naive CD8+ T cells expressing CXCR3 (TNR3+). The chain links TRBV29-1 to TRBJ2-1; TCRdb outputs TRBD1, but without DNA this stays unchecked. This TCR was sampled from a human donor in good health. Some clones in this sample may be carry-over from other donors' samples. CDR3 in amino acids: CSVDAGIVRGGSSYNEQFF.